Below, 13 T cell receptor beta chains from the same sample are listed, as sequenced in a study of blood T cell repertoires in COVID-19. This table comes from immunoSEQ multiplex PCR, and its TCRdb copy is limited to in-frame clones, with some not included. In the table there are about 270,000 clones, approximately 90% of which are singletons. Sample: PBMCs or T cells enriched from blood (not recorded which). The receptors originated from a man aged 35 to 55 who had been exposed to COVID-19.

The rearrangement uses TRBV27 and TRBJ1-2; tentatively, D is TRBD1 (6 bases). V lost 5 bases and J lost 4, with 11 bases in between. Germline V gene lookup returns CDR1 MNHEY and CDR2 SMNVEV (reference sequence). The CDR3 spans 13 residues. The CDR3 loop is CASSLSRGYGYTF. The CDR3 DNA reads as TGTGCCAGCAGTCTCTCCAGGGGCTATGGCTACACCTTC.

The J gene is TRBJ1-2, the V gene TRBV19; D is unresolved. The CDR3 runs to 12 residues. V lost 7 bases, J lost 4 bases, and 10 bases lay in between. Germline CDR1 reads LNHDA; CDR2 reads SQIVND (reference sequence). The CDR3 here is CASIGGFYGYTF. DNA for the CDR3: TGTGCCAGTATAGGCGGCTTCTATGGCTACACCTTC. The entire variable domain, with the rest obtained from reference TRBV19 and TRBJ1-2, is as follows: DGGITQSPKYLFRKEGQNVTLSCEQNLNHDAMYWYRQDPGQGLRLIYYSQIVNDFQKGDIAEGYSVSREKKESFPLTVTSAQKNPTAFYLCASIGGFYGYTFGSGTRLTVV.

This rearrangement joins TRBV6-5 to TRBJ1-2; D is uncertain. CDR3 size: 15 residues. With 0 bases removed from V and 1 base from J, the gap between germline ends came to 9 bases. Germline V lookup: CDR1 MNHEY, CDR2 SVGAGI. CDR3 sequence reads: CASSYSLDNNYGYTF. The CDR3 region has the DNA TGTGCCAGCAGTTACTCTTTAGACAATAACTATGGCTACACCTTC.

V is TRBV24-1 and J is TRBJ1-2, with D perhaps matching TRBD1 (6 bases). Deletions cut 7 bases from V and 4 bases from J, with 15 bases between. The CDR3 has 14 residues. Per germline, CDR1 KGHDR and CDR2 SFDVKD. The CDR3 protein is CATSTTGIGYGYTF. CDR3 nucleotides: TGTGCCACCAGCACAACAGGGATCGGCTATGGCTACACCTTC.

In DNA, the CDR3 is TGTGCCAGCAGCTTAGAGGAGGGCGCTTCGGGGGAGCTGTTTTTT. Its translation is CASSLEEGASGELFF. The chain couples TRBV11-3 to TRBJ2-2; D possibly corresponds to TRBD2 (6 bases). Trimming took off 0 bases at V and 8 bases at J, with 13 bases between the two ends. Germline V CDR1 and CDR2: SGHNT, YENEEA. The CDR3 has 15 amino acids.

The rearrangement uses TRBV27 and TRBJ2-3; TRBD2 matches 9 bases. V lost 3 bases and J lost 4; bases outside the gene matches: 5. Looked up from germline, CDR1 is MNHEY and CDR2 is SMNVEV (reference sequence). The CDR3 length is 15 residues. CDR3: CASSLGIAGADTQYF. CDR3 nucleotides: TGTGCCAGCAGTTTGGGAATAGCGGGAGCAGATACGCAGTATTTT.

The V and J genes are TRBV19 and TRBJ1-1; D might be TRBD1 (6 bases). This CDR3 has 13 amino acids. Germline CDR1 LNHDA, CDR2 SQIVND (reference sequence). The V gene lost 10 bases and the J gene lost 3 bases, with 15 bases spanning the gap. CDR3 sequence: CATGEGVYTEAFF. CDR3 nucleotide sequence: TGTGCCACAGGGGAGGGGGTATACACTGAAGCTTTCTTT.

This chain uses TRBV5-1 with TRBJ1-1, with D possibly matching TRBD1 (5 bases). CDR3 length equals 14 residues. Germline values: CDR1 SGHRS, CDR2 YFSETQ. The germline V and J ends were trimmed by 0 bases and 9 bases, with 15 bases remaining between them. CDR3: CASSLAFLGGKAFF. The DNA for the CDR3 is TGCGCCAGCAGCTTGGCATTTTTGGGGGGTAAAGCTTTCTTT.

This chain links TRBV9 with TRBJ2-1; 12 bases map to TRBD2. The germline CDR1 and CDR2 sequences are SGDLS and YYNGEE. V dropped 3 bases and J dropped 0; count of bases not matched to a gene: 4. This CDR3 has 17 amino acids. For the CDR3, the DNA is TGTGCCAGCAGCGAGACTAGCGGGAGTGCCTCCTACAATGAGCAGTTCTTC. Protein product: CASSETSGSASYNEQFF.

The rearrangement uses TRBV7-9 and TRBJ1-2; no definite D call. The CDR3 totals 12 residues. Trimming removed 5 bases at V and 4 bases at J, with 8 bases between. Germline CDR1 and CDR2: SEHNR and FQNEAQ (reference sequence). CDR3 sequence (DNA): TGTGCCAGCAGCCCAGGCAGCTATGGCTACACCTTC. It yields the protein CASSPGSYGYTF.

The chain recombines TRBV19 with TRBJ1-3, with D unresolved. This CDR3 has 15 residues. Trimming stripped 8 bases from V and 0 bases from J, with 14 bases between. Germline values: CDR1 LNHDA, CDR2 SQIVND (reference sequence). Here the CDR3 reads CASSETDSSGNTIYF. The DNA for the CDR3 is TGTGCCAGTTCCGAGACGGACTCCTCTGGAAACACCATATATTTT.

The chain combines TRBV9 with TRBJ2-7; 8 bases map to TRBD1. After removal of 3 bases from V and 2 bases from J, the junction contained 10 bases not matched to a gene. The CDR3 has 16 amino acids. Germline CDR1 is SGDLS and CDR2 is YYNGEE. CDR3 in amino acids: CASSDLQGVNPYEQYF. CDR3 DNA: TGTGCCAGCAGCGATTTACAGGGGGTAAACCCCTACGAGCAGTACTTC. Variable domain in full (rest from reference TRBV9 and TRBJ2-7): DSGVTQTPKHLITATGQRVTLRCSPRSGDLSVYWYQQSLDQGLQFLIQYYNGEERAKGNILERFSAQQFPDLHSELNLSSLELGDSALYFCASSDLQGVNPYEQYFGPGTRLTVT.

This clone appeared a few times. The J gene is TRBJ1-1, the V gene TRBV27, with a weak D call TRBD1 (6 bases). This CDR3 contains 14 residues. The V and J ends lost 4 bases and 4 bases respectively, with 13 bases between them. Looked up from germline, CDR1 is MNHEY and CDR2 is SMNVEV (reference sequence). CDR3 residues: CASSWAARGTEAFF. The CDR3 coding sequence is TGTGCCAGCAGTTGGGCAGCCAGGGGCACTGAAGCTTTCTTT.